The 28 T cell receptor beta chains presented below share a single source sample, sequenced in a study of molecular identifiers for immune sequencing clone quantification. TCRdb reanalysed the PCR reads using MiXCR and keeps one entry per CDR3 protein. Among some 320,000 distinct CDR3 sequences listed, 20% to 25% were seen once. Sequenced: naive CD8+ T cells from blood, with Jurkat cell RNA spiked in. Regarding subset: FACS-sorted CD8+CD4-CCR7+CD45RA+ naive T cells. The receptors originated from a human donor in good health. Some libraries in this study had Jurkat cell RNA spiked in.

The table lists this clonotype with many counts. The J gene is TRBJ1-2, the V gene TRBV7-9; TRBD1 might be the D (5 bases). The CDR3 length is 17 residues. From germline, CDR1 is SEHNR and CDR2 FQNEAQ (reference sequence). The V end lost 4 bases, the J end lost 2 bases, and 20 bases lay between the germline ends. The CDR3, as DNA: TGTGCCAGCAGCTCCTCGGGGCAGCTAGCACTCAACTATGGCTACACCTTC. This translates into CASSSSGQLALNYGYTF.

On this clonotype itself: A clone one base away is much larger, so this may be a read error. V gene TRBV5-3 combines with J gene TRBJ1-3, with 9 nucleotides matching TRBD1. TRBV5-3 is identified as an open reading frame with a role that is uncertain. The CDR3 has 13 amino acids. V lost 10 bases to trimming and J lost 7 bases; unmatched junction nucleotides: 9. The DNA of the CDR3 is TGTGCCCGCAGCCTAGGACAGGGGAACACCATATATTTT. Translating it yields CARSLGQGNTIYF.

With respect to this clonotype: A read error is possible here, since a much larger clone lies one base away. This chain links TRBV14 with TRBJ2-7, with 8 bases lining up with TRBD2. CDR3 length: 16 residues. Germline V CDR1 and CDR2: SGHDN, FVKESK. CDR3: CASSQDRGLDSYERYF. The CDR3, as DNA: TGTGCCAGCAGCCAAGATCGGGGACTAGACTCCTACGAGCGGTACTTC.

The genes are TRBV9 and TRBJ2-7; weak D call: TRBD1 (5 bases). Germline V gives CDR1 SGDLS, CDR2 YYNGEE. V gave up 0 bases and J gave up 5 bases, with 9 bases separating them. This CDR3 spans 13 amino acids. The CDR3 is CASSVAQGHEQYF. The CDR3 nucleotides are TGTGCCAGCAGCGTAGCTCAGGGCCACGAGCAGTACTTC. Variable domain in full (rest from reference TRBV9 and TRBJ2-7): DSGVTQTPKHLITATGQRVTLRCSPRSGDLSVYWYQQSLDQGLQFLIQYYNGEERAKGNILERFSAQQFPDLHSELNLSSLELGDSALYFCASSVAQGHEQYFGPGTRLTVT.

In regard to this clonotype: One base away lies a much larger clone, so this may be a sequencing read error. CDR3 sequence (DNA): TGTGCCAGCAGCCCTCCCCCCGGGCTTCGCTATGGCCACACCTTC. Encoded protein: CASSPPPGLRYGHTF. The chain is built from TRBV7-8 and TRBJ1-2; D is ambiguous. Per the germline V gene, CDR1 is SGHVS and CDR2 is FQNEAQ. The CDR3 spans 15 residues.

Points on this clonotype: A much larger clone lies a single base off, so this may be a read error. This chain joins TRBV6-2 or TRBV6-3 and TRBJ1-1; D is uncertain. The CDR3 spans 12 residues. Germline CDR1 is MNHEY and CDR2 is SVGEGT. V was cut by 8 bases and J by 3 bases, with 10 bases left in between. The CDR3 DNA follows: TGTGCCAGCGGTAACAGTTACACTGAAGCTTTCTTT. This sequence encodes CASGNSYTEAFF.

This clonotype was observed at least ten times. One end of the junction fails to match germline, which may point to a read error. The J gene is TRBJ1-1, the V gene TRBV7-9; tentative D call: TRBD1 (5 bases). Germline V gene lookup returns CDR1 SEHNR and CDR2 FQNEAQ (reference sequence). CDR3 length: 16 residues. CDR3 in amino acids: CASSHPQAGLKTEAFF. CDR3 bases: TGTGCCAGCAGCCATCCACAGGCAGGGTTGAAGACTGAAGCTTTCTTT.

Note on this clonotype: The junction and the germline gene differ at one end; a read error may be behind it. This chain's CDR3 is CASSQDRAGELLF. In DNA form, the CDR3 reads TGCGCCAGCAGCCAAGATAGGGCCGGGGAGCTGCTTTTT. The rearrangement uses TRBV4-3 and TRBJ2-2; TRBD2 might be the D (5 bases). CDR3 size: 13 residues. Germline V gene data show CDR1 as LGHNA and CDR2 as YSLEER.

In its sample, this clonotype was seen many times. The chain combines TRBV29-1 with TRBJ1-5; D remains ambiguous. The V gene's germline CDR1 is SQVTM and CDR2 ANQGSEA. The CDR3 runs 15 residues. The V and J ends lost 3 bases and 5 bases respectively, with 17 bases between them. In DNA form, the CDR3 reads TGCAGCGTTGAGCCGGATGGAAGCTTCGATCAGCCCCAGCATTTT. Translating it yields CSVEPDGSFDQPQHF.

Of note for this clonotype: Possible read error: a much larger clone is one base away. CDR3 amino acids: CSARDRRRSSYELYF. CDR3 nucleotide sequence: TGCAGTGCTAGAGATCGTCGCAGAAGCTCCTACGAGCTGTACTTC. This sequence joins TRBV20-1 and TRBJ2-7; D remains unclear. This CDR3 region has 15 residues. Germline-derived CDR1 and CDR2 are DFQATT and SNEGSKA (reference sequence).

A note on this clonotype: A much more abundant neighbour one base away suggests this may be a read error. The chain uses TRBV7-9 and TRBJ1-1; 8 bases are shared with TRBD1. This CDR3 has 15 residues. The germline gives CDR1 SEHNR, CDR2 FQNEAQ (reference sequence). In nucleotides, the CDR3 is TGTGCCAGCAGCACCGCCGACAGGGGAGAGACTGAAGCTTCCTTT. It translates to CASSTADRGETEASF.

The chain employs TRBV12-3 or TRBV12-4 and TRBJ1-2; D is perhaps TRBD1 (6 bases). The CDR3 sequence is 15 residues long. With 3 bases removed from V and 4 bases from J, the gap between germline ends came to 15 bases. DNA for the CDR3: TGTGCCAGCAGTTTCCTAATTCGGGACACCTATGGCTACACCTTC. It translates to CASSFLIRDTYGYTF.

This clonotype was counted many times. The chain employs TRBV5-1 and TRBJ1-1; unclear D gene. Germline CDR1 reads SGHRS; CDR2 reads YFSETQ. Deletions cut 2 bases from V and 6 bases from J, with 11 bases between. The CDR3 totals 13 residues. This CDR3 is CASSFSAPSEAFF. DNA of the CDR3: TGCGCCAGCAGCTTCAGCGCGCCGTCTGAAGCTTTCTTT.

The sample holds one count of this clonotype. A much bigger clone sits one base away, suggesting this may be a read error. The V and J genes are TRBV9 and TRBJ2-3; D gene uncertain. This CDR3 region has 13 residues. CDR1 is SGDLS and CDR2 is YYNGEE in the germline V gene. The CDR3 loop reads CASSVVPTDTRYF. The CDR3 DNA follows: TGTGCCAGCAGCGTAGTTCCCACAGATACGCGGTATTTT.

The sample holds many counts of this clonotype. This chain links TRBV3-1 with TRBJ2-3; D not resolved. Germline CDR1 reads LGHDT; CDR2 reads YNNKEL (reference sequence). There are 13 residues in the CDR3. Trimming shortened V by 4 bases and J by 5 bases, and 10 bases separated the two germline ends. The CDR3 region is CASSPRQKDTQYF. The CDR3 DNA reads TGTGCCAGCAGCCCGCGCCAAAAAGATACGCAGTATTTT.

Ten or more counts support this clonotype. The chain uses TRBV4-3 and TRBJ2-3; no reliable D call. Germline V CDR1 and CDR2: LGHNA, YSLEER. The V gene lost 3 bases and the J gene lost 6 bases, with 7 bases spanning the gap. CDR3 size: 12 residues. The CDR3 nucleotides are TGCGCCAGCAGCCATTCTGAGGATACGCAGTATTTT. It codes for CASSHSEDTQYF.

This clonotype was detected many times. The genes are TRBV12-3 or TRBV12-4 and TRBJ2-2; no clear D gene. Trimming took 2 bases from V and 5 from J, leaving 12 bases between them. This CDR3 comprises 15 residues. The CDR3 nucleotides read TGTGCCAGCAGTTTAAGGAGAGTGAGAACCGGGGAGCTGTTTTTT. This sequence encodes CASSLRRVRTGELFF.

As concerns this clonotype: A much larger clone is a single base away; this may be a read error. J is TRBJ2-7 and V is TRBV12-3 or TRBV12-4, with D perhaps TRBD1 (6 bases). CDR3 length: 15 amino acids. CDR3 residues: CASSLSSEGGYEQHF. The DNA for the CDR3 is TGTGCCAGCAGTTTATCCTCTGAAGGGGGTTACGAGCAGCACTTC.

Ten or more counts support this clonotype. V usage is TRBV5-6 and J usage is TRBJ2-7; the D gene is possibly TRBD1 (6 bases). CDR1 is SGHDT and CDR2 is YYEEEE in the germline V gene. CDR3 length: 12 residues. The V and J ends lost 3 bases and 4 bases respectively, with 8 bases between them. The DNA for the CDR3 is TGTGCCAGCAGCTCACAGGGTTACGAGCAGTACTTC. Translated, it gives CASSSQGYEQYF.

This clonotype was detected ten times or more. The rearrangement links TRBV12-3 or TRBV12-4 to TRBJ2-7, with TRBD2 as a possible D gene (6 bases). The CDR3 has 15 amino acids. Trimming left V 6 bases short and J 2 bases short, with 17 bases between. The CDR3 nucleotides read TGTGCCAGCAGCTCTCCCAGGGTAGCGGCCTACGAGCAGTACTTC. Translating it yields CASSSPRVAAYEQYF.

At least ten counts were recorded for this clonotype. The V and J genes are TRBV19 and TRBJ2-6; D not certain. Per germline, CDR1 LNHDA and CDR2 SQIVND (reference sequence). The CDR3 has 15 amino acids. Trimming removed 1 base at V and 1 base at J, with 5 bases between. In nucleotides, the CDR3 is TGTGCCAGTAGTATAGGGGGATCTGGGGCCAACGTCCTGACTTTC. It is translated as CASSIGGSGANVLTF. The variable domain in full, with the rest retrieved from reference TRBV19 and TRBJ2-6, is DGGITQSPKYLFRKEGQNVTLSCEQNLNHDAMYWYRQDPGQGLRLIYYSQIVNDFQKGDIAEGYSVSREKKESFPLTVTSAQKNPTAFYLCASSIGGSGANVLTFGAGSRLTVL.

A note on this clonotype: At one of its ends the junction is not consistent with the germline gene, which may arise from a read error. V usage is TRBV11-1 and J usage is TRBJ2-1, with 11 bases lining up with TRBD2. This CDR3 has 15 amino acids. Germline CDR1 is SGHAT and CDR2 is FQDESV (reference sequence). DNA for the CDR3: TGTGCCATCAGCTCGAGAACTAGCGGGAGTAATGAGCAGTTCTTC. Translation gives CAISSRTSGSNEQFF. The entire variable domain, with the rest obtained from reference TRBV11-1 and TRBJ2-1, is as follows: EAEVAQSPRYKITEKSQAVAFWCDPISGHATLYWYRQILGQGPELLVQFQDESVVDDSQLPKDRFSAERLKGVDSTLKIQPAELGDSAMYLCAISSRTSGSNEQFFGPGTRLTVL.

This clonotype was recorded at least ten times. The CDR3 DNA is TGTGCCAGCAGCGATAGAGGACAGTTAAGCTCCTATAATTCACCCCTCCACTTT. It encodes CASSDRGQLSSYNSPLHF. The rearrangement joins TRBV11-2 to TRBJ1-6, with a weak D call TRBD1 (6 bases). CDR1 is SGHAT, CDR2 FQNNGV, per germline. The CDR3 has 18 residues. V was pared by 5 bases and J by 0 bases, with 17 bases between.

This clonotype was seen ten or more times. The chain recombines TRBV7-6 with TRBJ2-7; 8 bases line up with TRBD1. The germline gives CDR1 SGHVS, CDR2 FNYEAQ. This CDR3 region has 18 residues. The V and J ends lost 3 bases and 3 bases, in that order; junction bases with no gene match: 16. As DNA, the CDR3 is TGTGCCAGCAGCTTTGGGACAGGCGATACCTCCCTAATCTACGAGCAGTACTTC. Its protein is CASSFGTGDTSLIYEQYF. Drawing the rest from reference TRBV7-6 and TRBJ2-7, the complete variable domain is GAGVSQSPRYKVTKRGQDVALRCDPISGHVSLYWYRQALGQGPEFLTYFNYEAQQDKSGLPNDRFSAERPEGSISTLTIQRTEQRDSAMYRCASSFGTGDTSLIYEQYFGPGTRLTVT.

On this clonotype: A much bigger clone sits one base away, suggesting this may be a read error. J is TRBJ2-1 and V is TRBV30; D is perhaps TRBD2 (5 bases). Trimming removed 3 bases at V and 5 bases at J, with 23 bases between. Germline loops: CDR1 GTSNPN, CDR2 SVGIG (reference sequence). CDR3 length: 17 residues. CDR3 sequence reads: CAWSQWAAALIDNEQFF. CDR3 DNA: TGTGCCTGGAGCCAGTGGGCAGCGGCGCTAATCGACAATGAGCAGTTCTTC.

This clonotype has ten or more counts. This chain joins TRBV12-3 or TRBV12-4 and TRBJ2-2; 10 bases agree with TRBD2. This CDR3 contains 18 residues. With 7 bases clipped from V and 3 bases from J, the junction kept 14 bases outside the gene matches. The CDR3 here is CASKASGGPQVDTGELFF. DNA of the CDR3: TGTGCCAGCAAGGCTAGCGGGGGCCCCCAGGTGGACACCGGGGAGCTGTTTTTT.

This clonotype was detected many times. The J gene is TRBJ2-5, the V gene TRBV4-3; tentative D call: TRBD2 (6 bases). The length of the CDR3 is 15 residues. The V gene lost 0 bases and the J gene lost 1 base, with 9 bases spanning the gap. From germline, CDR1 is LGHNA and CDR2 YSLEER. The CDR3 sequence is CASSQDAGLQETQYF. DNA of the CDR3: TGCGCCAGCAGCCAAGATGCGGGGCTCCAAGAGACCCAGTACTTC.

The chain is built from TRBV4-1 and TRBJ2-7; TRBD2 might be the D (6 bases). V lost 1 base to trimming and J lost 2 bases, with 12 bases between them. The germline gives CDR1 MGHRA, CDR2 YSYEKL. The CDR3 contains 15 residues. In nucleotides, the CDR3 is TGCGCCAGCAGCCAAGTAGCGGTAGGGACCTACGAGCAGTACTTC. It specifies CASSQVAVGTYEQYF.